This entry is about one TCR beta chain. V gave up 3 bases and J gave up 7 bases; unmatched junction bases: 5. Germline-derived CDR1 and CDR2 are SGDLS and YYNGEE. This CDR3 is built from 14 residues. Both 60 Vbeta primers and 13 Jbeta primers went into the PCR. Measured with immunoSEQ multiplex PCR; TCRdb has only the in-frame clones, and not every one. The sample lists about 140,000 clones, over 60% occurring once. The data originate from a study of cytomegalovirus exposure and HLA in healthy donors. This TCR was recovered from a male donor in good health and CMV-seropositive. The sequenced material came from PBMCs. This sequence joins TRBV9 and TRBJ1-4; TRBD1 aligns across 8 bases. This CDR3 reads CASSDDRGGEKLFF. CDR3 nucleotides: TGTGCCAGCAGCGACGACAGGGGAGGTGAAAAACTGTTTTTT.